Included here is one T cell receptor beta chain sequence, with context. No cognate antigen has been identified for it. Per-base qualities were not stored, and no clone one base away is much larger. From a lookup of the germline V gene (reference sequence), CDR1 and CDR2 are SEHNR and FQNEAQ. The CDR3 measures 16 amino acids from cysteine to phenylalanine. CDR3 DNA is the only sequence kept; it has 48 bases, read in frame from the first base. Trimming leaves V shorter by 2 bases and J shorter by 3 bases, with the junction holding 8 bases beyond the gene matches. This entry belongs to a study of T cell changes during pregnancy in multiple sclerosis (dated by TCRdb to between 2017 and 2020). About the full investigation: Changes in the T cell repertoire over the course of pregnancy were examined in this study in women with multiple sclerosis.

Receptor amplification or capture employed the immunoSEQ multiplex PCR assay. This immuneACCESS table, as held by TCRdb, lists in-frame sequences with V and J called but not all clones. Of the missing ones, under half trace to an unresolved V gene in checked studies; the others have no known cause. Here the sample has about 32,000 clones; roughly 90% occur a single time. The biggest ten clones account for about 4.8% of the sample. The chain is made from TRBV7-9 and TRBJ2-7; TRBD1 lines up with 9 middle nucleotides. The receptor was isolated from a female donor with multiple sclerosis, enrolled in a pregnancy study. The material was CD8+ T cells from peripheral blood mononuclear cells, obtained in the first trimester of pregnancy. The CDR3 reads as follows: CASSLTGGRGDYEQYF. In nucleotide form, the sequence is TGTGCCAGCAGCTTAACAGGGGGCAGAGGCGACTACGAGCAGTACTTC. Reference TRBV7-9 and TRBJ2-7 proteins supply the regions before and after the CDR3; the full variable domain is: DTGVSQNPRHKITKRGQNVTFRCDPISEHNRLYWYRQTLGQGPEFLTYFQNEAQLEKSRLLSDRFSAERPKGSFSTLEIQRTEQGDSAMYLCASSLTGGRGDYEQYFGPGTRLTVT.